This TCR beta chain was documented in a study of PD-1 blockade in mismatch repair-deficient tumors. In the study overall: Patients had approximately 12 mismatch repair-deficient cancer types, all previously treated and progressing. Findings and caveats of the study: Tumor-resident clones, often absent from pretreatment blood, expanded after pembrolizumab and then contracted.

V was clipped by 1 base and J by 1 base, with 5 bases between them. This CDR3 has 14 residues. The germline gives CDR1 SGHRS, CDR2 YFSETQ. PCR or immunohistochemistry showed mismatch repair deficiency in every enrolled patient. A few pembrolizumab responders had their TCRs sequenced. Method: immunoSEQ multiplex PCR; TCRdb's copy keeps in-frame clones and lacks some. The profile shows some 120,000 clones, about 88% of them singletons. Turning to this clone: The antigen is unknown.

The sequence was obtained from an adult with mismatch repair-deficient cancer. This chain links TRBV5-1 with TRBJ2-2; D remains unclear. This material consisted of peripheral blood, taken 44 weeks after starting pembrolizumab. For the CDR3, the DNA is TGCGCCAGCAGCTTGAGACAGAACACCGGGGAGCTGTTTTTT. Translation: CASSLRQNTGELFF.